This T cell receptor beta chain was recovered during a study of shared clonotypes between healthy human individuals. Trimming cost V 2 bases and J 6 bases, with 11 bases left between them. The CDR3 runs to 14 residues. CDR1 is MNHEY, CDR2 SMNVEV, per germline (reference sequence). It was about 180 ng DNA, 25,000 to 35,000 T cell genomes, that sorted-subset replicate PCRs used. Profiled with immunoSEQ multiplex PCR; TCRdb holds only in-frame clones, not every one. The table records about 2 million clones, roughly 95% of them present only once. The naive CD8 population came from CD45RO-negative cells selected for CCR7, without terminally differentiated effector memory CD45RA+ cells.

The source is a man younger than 35 in good health. Input material: naive CD8+ T cells sorted from blood. The chain combines TRBV27 with TRBJ2-1; D assignment may be TRBD1 or TRBD2 (5 bases each). CDR3 residues: CASSLDYQGNEQFF. DNA of the CDR3: TGTGCCAGCAGTTTAGACTACCAGGGCAATGAGCAGTTCTTC.